This TCR beta chain appears in the sequencing data of a study of cytomegalovirus exposure and HLA in healthy donors. V lost 2 bases, J lost 2 bases, and 5 bases stayed unmatched. Germline CDR1 and CDR2: SGHDT and YYEEEE. This CDR3 spans 15 amino acids. A multiplex PCR was run with 60 Vbeta primers and 13 Jbeta primers. Using immunoSEQ multiplex PCR, the repertoire was profiled, and TCRdb retains in-frame clones only, with some absent. Of under 200,000 clones listed, around 84% were seen once; the top ten hold approximately 2.4%. Study conclusions and caveats: In a later analysis, HLA-associated TCR beta chains were more clonally expanded than equally common others. Later analysis suggested links between common viral pathogens and several top significant clusters. Among the sequence variants, a highly shared cluster was likely an artifact of sequencing.

About this clone itself: What it binds is unknown.

The TCR was taken from a woman aged 50 to 65 in good health and CMV-seropositive. The chain uses TRBV5-6 and TRBJ2-7, with 9 bases identical to TRBD2. The specimen was PBMCs. This CDR3 reads CASSFERGAAYEQYF. In DNA, the CDR3 is TGTGCCAGCAGCTTTGAGCGGGGGGCAGCCTACGAGCAGTACTTC.